This TCR beta chain comes out of a study of Ad26.COV2.S vaccination and SARS-CoV-2 variants. The overall study: Intramuscularly, Ad26.COV2.S was given either once or twice, 56 days apart. Study outcomes and limitations: With respect to non-spike TCR breadth, vaccine and placebo recipients were similar.

The treatment is: about 20 received Ad26.COV2.S at low or high dose, single or two shots; about 5 received placebo; per-sample allocation not given. Day 63 following the first vaccine or placebo injection was when the samples were taken. Concerning this clone: Its antigen is unidentified.

Measured with immunoSEQ multiplex PCR; TCRdb has only the in-frame clones, and not every one. Counted here are hundreds of thousands of clones, about 89% occurring once; the ten biggest clones make up 1.5%. V was trimmed by 1 base and J by 5 bases, leaving 9 bases between them. Per germline, CDR1 SGHRS and CDR2 YFSETQ. The CDR3 is made up of 13 amino acids. The chain is built from TRBV5-1 and TRBJ2-5, with D perhaps TRBD1 (5 bases). The sequenced sample was peripheral blood, obtained in a trial of Ad26.COV2.S vaccine versus placebo. The TCR sequence derives from a person aged 18-60 years who received the Ad26.COV2.S COVID-19 vaccine or a placebo. The CDR3 nucleotides are TGCGCCAGCAGCTTGAGGGGTTCCGAGACCCAGTACTTC. Its protein product is CASSLRGSETQYF.